What follows is one T cell receptor (beta chain) and its context. What it binds is not known. Sequencing was performed with immunoSEQ multiplex PCR; in TCRdb, only in-frame clones are kept and a portion is missing. The sample lists about 90,000 clones, about 91% occurring once. The ends lost 2 bases at V and 3 bases at J; junction bases unmatched: 6. The CDR3 runs to 16 residues. The germline CDR1 and CDR2 sequences are MDHEN and SYDVKM. The data were obtained in a study of graft-versus-host responses after intestinal transplantation. Study at large: Among the recipients, all got anti-thymocyte globulin induction and then tacrolimus and steroids for about 3 years.

Whole-study results and caveats: GvH clones appeared in recipient marrow, some first in ileum or blood. The study found high graft-versus-host to host-versus-graft clonal ratios in allografts of patients with graft-donor T cell macrochimerism.

The chain combines TRBV28 with TRBJ2-5; TRBD2 aligns across 10 bases. The sample consisted of unstimulated CD4+ T cells sorted from spleen or lymph node cells, taken before transplant. The TCR was taken from a human donor who was the organ donor for an intestinal transplant. For the CDR3, the DNA is TGTGCCAGCAGTTTAAGACTAGCGGGCTTAAAAGAGACCCAGTACTTC. Translated: CASSLRLAGLKETQYF.